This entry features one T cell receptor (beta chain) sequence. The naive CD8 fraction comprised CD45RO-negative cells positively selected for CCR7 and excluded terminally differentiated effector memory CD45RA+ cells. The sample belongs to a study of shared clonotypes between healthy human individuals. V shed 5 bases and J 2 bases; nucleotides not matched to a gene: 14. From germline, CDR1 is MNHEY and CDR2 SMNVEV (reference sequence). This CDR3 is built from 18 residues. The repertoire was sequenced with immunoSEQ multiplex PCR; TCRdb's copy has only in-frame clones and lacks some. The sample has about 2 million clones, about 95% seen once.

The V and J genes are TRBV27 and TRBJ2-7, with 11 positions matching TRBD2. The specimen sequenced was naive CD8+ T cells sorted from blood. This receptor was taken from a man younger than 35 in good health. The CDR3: CASSPQGARLAGPYEQYF. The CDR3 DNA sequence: TGTGCCAGCAGTCCGCAGGGGGCGCGACTAGCGGGACCCTACGAGCAGTACTTC.